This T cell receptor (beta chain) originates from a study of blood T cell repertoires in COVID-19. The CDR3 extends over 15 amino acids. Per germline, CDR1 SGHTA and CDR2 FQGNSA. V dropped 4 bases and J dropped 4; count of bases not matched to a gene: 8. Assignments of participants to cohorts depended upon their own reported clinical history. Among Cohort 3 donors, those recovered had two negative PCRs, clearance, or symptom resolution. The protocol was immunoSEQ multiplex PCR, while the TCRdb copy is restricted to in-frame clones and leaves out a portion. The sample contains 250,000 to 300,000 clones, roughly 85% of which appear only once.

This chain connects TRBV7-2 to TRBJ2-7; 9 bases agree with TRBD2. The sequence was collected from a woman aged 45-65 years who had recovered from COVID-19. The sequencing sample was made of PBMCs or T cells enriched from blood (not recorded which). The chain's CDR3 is CASSSLAGRTYEQYF. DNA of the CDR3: TGTGCCAGCAGCTCTCTAGCGGGACGCACTTACGAGCAGTACTTC.